This is a list of T cell receptor beta chains from one sample in a study of blood T cell repertoires in COVID-19. Produced via immunoSEQ multiplex PCR; TCRdb's table is partial and in-frame only. The repertoire has about 370,000 clones, 85% to 90% of them found once; the top ten carry 1%. Sequencing was carried out using PBMCs or T cells enriched from blood (not recorded which). The receptors shown here come from a man between 18 and 35 years old who had recovered from COVID-19. CDR3s include the opening cysteine and the closing phenylalanine or tryptophan. The D gene is left open where the match is weak. Some rows have no size entry. The others give once, few or many, or a class for an expanded clone.

j_call	d_call	clone_size	v_call	cdr3_nt	cdr3_aa
TRBJ1-6	.	.	TRBV11-2	TGTGCCAGCAGCTTGAGTTTTAATTCACCCCTCCACTTT	CASSLSFNSPLHF
TRBJ1-5	.	.	TRBV10-3	TGTGCCATCAGTGAAGCGGTGATGGCGGATCAGCCCCAGCATTTT	CAISEAVMADQPQHF
TRBJ1-2	TRBD1	.	TRBV6-6	TGTGCCAGCAGTGTTGAACAGGGGGTATACGGCTACACCTTC	CASSVEQGVYGYTF
TRBJ1-2	.	.	TRBV28	TGTGCCAGCAGTCCTGTGACCGCGGTACTCGGTGGCTACACCTTC	CASSPVTAVLGGYTF
TRBJ2-7	.	once	TRBV11-2	TGTGCCAGCAGCCCCCGCATAGAGGACTCCTACGAGCAGTACTTC	CASSPRIEDSYEQYF
TRBJ2-7	.	few	TRBV11-2	TGTGCCAGCAGCTTAGAGGGGTGGAGGGCATACGAGCAGTACTTC	CASSLEGWRAYEQYF
TRBJ1-3	.	.	TRBV4-1	TGCGCCAGCAGCCAAGAAACAGGGCGACACACCATATATTTT	CASSQETGRHTIYF
TRBJ2-7	TRBD2	.	TRBV11-2	TGTGCCAGCAGCTTAGGACTAGCGGGAAGCTACGAGCAGTACTTC	CASSLGLAGSYEQYF
TRBJ2-3	.	once	TRBV18	TGTGCCAGCTCACCAAGCCAGGGAATTAGCACAGATACGCAGTATTTT	CASSPSQGISTDTQYF
TRBJ1-5	TRBD1	.	TRBV19	TGTGCCAGTAGTTCTACTCCGGGACAGGGTGTTCAGCCCCAGCATTTT	CASSSTPGQGVQPQHF
TRBJ2-2	TRBD2	.	TRBV7-9	TGTGCCAGCACCTCAAGCGGGAGGGGGTCCGGGGAGCTGTTTTTT	CASTSSGRGSGELFF
TRBJ2-1	TRBD1	.	TRBV19	TGTGCCAGTAGTAGAAGCACAGGGGTGAGGAACAATGAGCAGTTCTTC	CASSRSTGVRNNEQFF
TRBJ2-1	TRBD1	.	TRBV18	TGTGCCAGCTCACCACGGCAGGGGGCGGCGAATGAGCAGTTCTTC	CASSPRQGAANEQFF
TRBJ2-1	TRBD2	.	TRBV29-1	TGCAGCCTATCCCGTGGCGGGAGTCAGAATAATGAGCAGTTCTTC	CSLSRGGSQNNEQFF
TRBJ1-3	TRBD1	few	TRBV5-1	TGCGCCAGCAGCTTACTACAGGGGGAGCGAAACACCATATATTTT	CASSLLQGERNTIYF
TRBJ1-1	.	.	TRBV25-1	TGTGCCAGCAGTATTGTTGGGAGGGGGAACACTGAAGCTTTCTTT	CASSIVGRGNTEAFF
TRBJ1-2	TRBD1	.	TRBV9	TGTGCCAGCAGCGTAGACAGGGGCGAGGGGGGCTACACCTTC	CASSVDRGEGGYTF
TRBJ1-1	TRBD1	.	TRBV6-5	TGTGCCAGCAGTTCAATTCAGGGGGGTGAAGCTTTCTTT	CASSSIQGGEAFF
TRBJ2-7	.	.	TRBV21-1	TGTGCCAGCAGCAAAGCTTTCCGGGACAGCTACGAGCAGTACTTC	CASSKAFRDSYEQYF
TRBJ2-7	.	.	TRBV10-3	TGTGCCATCAGTGATTATGAGGGGGCCTACGAGCAGTACTTC	CAISDYEGAYEQYF
TRBJ2-6	TRBD1	.	TRBV6-5	TGTGCCACAACAGGGGCGAGTGTTGGGGCCAACGTCCTGACTTTC	CATTGASVGANVLTF
TRBJ1-5	.	once	TRBV6-5	TGTGCCAGCAGTTACAGTCAACATAGCAATCAGCCCCAGCATTTT	CASSYSQHSNQPQHF
TRBJ1-3	TRBD1	.	TRBV6-5	TGTGCCAGCAGAACAGGGGCTTCTGGAAACACCATATATTTT	CASRTGASGNTIYF
TRBJ2-5	.	.	TRBV4-1	TGCGCCAGCAGCCAACGGGGCGGGGGCTTAAAAGAGACCCAGTACTTC	CASSQRGGGLKETQYF
TRBJ1-3	.	.	TRBV7-9	TGTGCCAGCGCTGGACTGTACTCTGGAAACACCATATATTTT	CASAGLYSGNTIYF
TRBJ2-5	.	.	TRBV6-5	TGTGCCAGCAGATTTGGGGCAGGGAACCAAGAGACCCAGTACTTC	CASRFGAGNQETQYF
TRBJ1-1	TRBD1	.	TRBV9	TGTGCCAGCAGCGCCCGTCCTTCCGGGACAGTTGAAGCTTTCTTT	CASSARPSGTVEAFF
TRBJ1-3	.	.	TRBV18	TGTGCCAGCTCACCACGACAGTTCTCTGGAAACACCATATATTTT	CASSPRQFSGNTIYF
TRBJ1-3	.	.	TRBV12-5	TGTGCTAGTGGTTTACCGACTCCATGGGGAAACACCATATATTTT	CASGLPTPWGNTIYF
TRBJ2-7	TRBD1	.	TRBV6-5	TGTGCCAGCAGACAGGGGGCTTACGAGCAGTACTTC	CASRQGAYEQYF
TRBJ2-1	TRBD2	.	TRBV28	TGTGCCAGCAGTGACAGCGGGAGAGCCAACGGTGAGCAGTTCTTC	CASSDSGRANGEQFF
TRBJ2-1	TRBD2	.	TRBV6-2/TRBV6-3	TGTGCCAGCAGTAAGGGACTAGCGGGAGGGCGGGATGAGCAGTTCTTC	CASSKGLAGGRDEQFF
TRBJ1-5	.	.	TRBV19	TGTGCCAGTAGTACAATACAGGCTGGGGATCAGCCCCAGCATTTT	CASSTIQAGDQPQHF
TRBJ1-1	.	.	TRBV3-1/TRBV3-2	TGTGCCAGCAGCCAGTGGGGGGTAGCCACTGAAGCTTTCTTT	CASSQWGVATEAFF
TRBJ2-4	.	.	TRBV10-3	TGTGCCACAGCGGACCCGCCTGATTGGGACATTCAGTACTTC	CATADPPDWDIQYF
TRBJ1-5	.	.	TRBV2	TGTGCCGGTTCCGCCTCTGGGGGGAATCAGCCCCAGCATTTT	CAGSASGGNQPQHF
TRBJ2-7	.	.	TRBV5-6	TGTGCCAGCAGCTTTACCGGGACTCCCTACGAGCAGTACTTC	CASSFTGTPYEQYF
TRBJ2-1	.	.	TRBV4-1	TGCGCCAGCAGCCAAGATTATGTGCAGTTCTTC	CASSQDYVQFF
TRBJ1-2	.	.	TRBV7-2	TGTGCCAGCAGCTTAGCAGTCAGGGCCTATGGCTACACCTTC	CASSLAVRAYGYTF
TRBJ1-3	TRBD1	few	TRBV11-2	TGTGCCAGCAGCTTAGAAACAGGGGGCAACACCATATATTTT	CASSLETGGNTIYF
TRBJ1-2	TRBD1	.	TRBV5-1	TGCGCCAGCAGCTGGGGGACAGGGGGCGCGGTCGGCTACACCTTC	CASSWGTGGAVGYTF
TRBJ2-5	TRBD1	.	TRBV5-1	TGCGCCAGCAGCTTGCAGGGACAGCCGGAGACCCAGTACTTC	CASSLQGQPETQYF
TRBJ2-7	TRBD2	.	TRBV5-4	TGTGCCAGCAGCACCGGGACTAGCGGGGACTACGAGCAGTACTTC	CASSTGTSGDYEQYF
TRBJ2-3	TRBD2	.	TRBV7-2	TGTGCCAGCAGCCCAGATAGCGGGGGGGCTGGGGATACGCAGTATTTT	CASSPDSGGAGDTQYF
TRBJ2-2	.	.	TRBV7-2	TGTGCCAGCAGCTTATGGCGACAAAGCACCGGGGAGCTGTTTTTT	CASSLWRQSTGELFF
TRBJ1-2	.	.	TRBV2	TGTGCCAGCAGACAGAACTATGGCTACACCTTC	CASRQNYGYTF
TRBJ2-7	TRBD2	.	TRBV13	TGTGCCAGCAGCTTTGAGCGGGAGTCTGGCTACTACGAGCAGTACTTC	CASSFERESGYYEQYF
TRBJ1-2	.	.	TRBV28	TGTGCCAGCAGTTTTGGAAAGGGGCCACACTATGGCTACACCTTC	CASSFGKGPHYGYTF
TRBJ1-1	TRBD1	.	TRBV27	TGTGCCAGCAGTTTGGGACAGATGAACACTGAAGCTTTCTTT	CASSLGQMNTEAFF
TRBJ1-6	.	.	TRBV30	TGTGCCTGGAGTAACCGGGTACTCCTCCACTTT	CAWSNRVLLHF
TRBJ2-1	.	.	TRBV27	TGTGCCAGCAGTTTAAACATTTACAATGAGCAGTTCTTC	CASSLNIYNEQFF
TRBJ1-2	.	.	TRBV14	TGTGCCAGCAGCCAAGGGCGGTACTATGGCTACACCTTC	CASSQGRYYGYTF